What follows are 20 T cell receptor beta chains derived from one specimen sequenced in a study of long-term antiretroviral therapy in people with HIV. Researchers ran immunoSEQ v3.0 at survey level. Sequencing used immunoSEQ multiplex PCR; TCRdb keeps in-frame clones, though not all of them. The repertoire has about 17,000 clones, around 80% of them found once; the top ten carry roughly 9%. The material was unsorted PBMCs, obtained 0.3 years before starting antiretroviral therapy. Every receptor here comes from a man aged 50 to 59 with HIV.

This rearrangement joins TRBV7-9 to TRBJ1-1; maybe TRBD1 (5 bases). Germline CDR1 is SEHNR and CDR2 is FQNEAQ (reference sequence). Trimming pared 1 base from V and 11 bases from J, leaving 14 bases between. The CDR3 consists of 13 residues. DNA for the CDR3: TGTGCCAGCAGCTTAGATGGGACCTATGGGGCTTTCTTT. This sequence encodes CASSLDGTYGAFF.

The chain has TRBV6-4 and TRBJ2-3; TRBD1 agrees at 12 bases. The V segment lost 8 bases and the J segment 4 bases; nucleotides outside the gene matches: 10. The V gene's germline CDR1 is MRHNA and CDR2 SNTAGT. The length of the CDR3 is 16 residues. Here the CDR3 DNA reads TGTGCCAGCGGAGTGTCCGGGACAGGGGGCGCAGATACGCAGTATTTT. Its protein is CASGVSGTGGADTQYF.

This chain uses TRBV20-1 with TRBJ2-5; D is unclear. The CDR3 runs to 10 residues. Germline CDR1 reads DFQATT; CDR2 reads SNEGSKA (reference sequence). V gave up 3 bases and J gave up 5 bases, with 4 bases separating them. The CDR3 spells CSASIETQYF. The CDR3 DNA follows: TGCAGTGCTAGCATCGAGACCCAGTACTTC.

This clone has only a few counts. The rearrangement uses TRBV27 and TRBJ1-5; 7 bases are shared with TRBD1. The germline CDR1 and CDR2 sequences are MNHEY and SMNVEV (reference sequence). V lost 7 bases to trimming and J lost 1 base; unmatched junction nucleotides: 16. CDR3 length equals 18 residues. The CDR3 sequence is CASTRWGRQGVSNQPQHF. CDR3 DNA sequence: TGTGCCAGCACCCGATGGGGAAGACAGGGAGTAAGCAATCAGCCCCAGCATTTT.

Comments on this clone: Mismatch with germline at one junction end may stem from a read error. V and J are TRBV7-7 and TRBJ2-2; 13 nucleotides align to TRBD2. The CDR3 length is 18 residues. CDR1 and CDR2 (germline): SSHAT, FNYEAQ (reference sequence). CDR3 nucleotide sequence: TGTGCTAGCAGCTTACTAGCGGGAGGGCCAAGAAACCCCGGGGAGCTGTTTTTT. It is translated as CASSLLAGGPRNPGELFF.

The chain recombines TRBV9 with TRBJ2-2; TRBD1 is a possible D gene (6 bases). V dropped 0 bases and J dropped 6 bases, with 15 bases sitting between them. The CDR3 extends over 16 amino acids. Germline CDR1 reads SGDLS; CDR2 reads YYNGEE. CDR3 sequence reads: CASSVATPGVAGELFF. CDR3 in DNA: TGTGCCAGCAGCGTAGCTACGCCAGGGGTGGCCGGGGAGCTGTTTTTT.

A few counts support this clone. The chain employs TRBV11-2 and TRBJ2-7; no clear D gene. Trimming pared 3 bases from V and 1 base from J, leaving 7 bases between. There are 13 residues in the CDR3. Per germline, CDR1 SGHAT and CDR2 FQNNGV. In DNA, the CDR3 is TGTGCCAGCAGCTTCGGCCCGTCCTACGAGCAGTACTTC. Its protein is CASSFGPSYEQYF.

This clone was found once. The genes are TRBV11-2 and TRBJ2-5, with 8 positions matching TRBD1. J lost 5 bases, V lost 5 bases, and 4 bases had no gene match. Germline CDR1 and CDR2: SGHAT and FQNNGV. The CDR3 extends over 13 amino acids. As DNA, the CDR3 is TGTGCCAGCAGCAGACAGGGGATGGAGACCCAGTACTTC. Its translation is CASSRQGMETQYF.

This rearrangement joins TRBV4-3 to TRBJ2-2; 8 positions match TRBD1. V was clipped by 2 bases and J by 7 bases; unmatched bases: 6. The CDR3 contains 15 residues. Germline CDR1 LGHNA, CDR2 YSLEER. The chain's CDR3 is CASSQSGGEVGELFF. CDR3 DNA: TGCGCCAGCAGCCAATCAGGGGGCGAAGTCGGGGAGCTGTTTTTT.

The chain has TRBV10-2 and TRBJ1-1; 7 bases line up with TRBD1. This CDR3 region has 13 residues. CDR1 and CDR2 from the germline V gene are WSHSY and SAAADI. The V and J ends lost 7 bases and 1 base, in that order; junction bases with no gene match: 3. In DNA, the CDR3 is TGCGCCAGCACGGGACAGCGGAACACTGAAGCTTTCTTT. Its translation: CASTGQRNTEAFF.

The chain is built from TRBV14 and TRBJ2-2; 8 nucleotides match TRBD1. The CDR3 is made up of 16 amino acids. Germline V lookup: CDR1 SGHDN, CDR2 FVKESK. The V and J ends lost 4 bases and 6 bases, in that order; junction bases with no gene match: 10. In DNA, the CDR3 is TGTGCCAGCAGCCCTCTGGACAGGGTAAATTCCGGGGAGCTGTTTTTT. Residues: CASSPLDRVNSGELFF. The full variable domain, completed using reference TRBV14 and TRBJ2-2, is EAGVTQFPSHSVIEKGQTVTLRCDPISGHDNLYWYRRVMGKEIKFLLHFVKESKQDESGMPNNRFLAERTGGTYSTLKVQPAELEDSGVYFCASSPLDRVNSGELFFGEGSRLTVL.

CDR3: CASRSGGHEPQHF. The CDR3, as DNA: TGTGCCAGTAGATCGGGGGGTCATGAGCCCCAGCATTTT. The chain couples TRBV19 to TRBJ1-5, with D possibly being TRBD1 (5 bases). The CDR3 is made up of 13 amino acids. Trimming left V 6 bases short and J 8 bases short, with 14 bases between. Germline V CDR1 and CDR2: LNHDA, SQIVND (reference sequence).

The rearrangement joins TRBV23-1 to TRBJ2-2, with 13 positions matching TRBD2. TRBV23-1 counts as an open reading frame of uncertain function. CDR3 length: 16 residues. Germline trimming cut 2 bases from V and 6 bases from J; bases unmatched to any gene: 3. CDR3 sequence (DNA): TGCGCCAGCAGTCAAGGGGGACTAGCGGGGCCCGGGGAGCTGTTTTTT. It encodes CASSQGGLAGPGELFF.

The chain is built from TRBV2 and TRBJ1-4, with D possibly matching TRBD1 (5 bases). CDR1 is SNHLY and CDR2 is FYNNEI in the germline V gene. The CDR3 is 14 residues long. V lost 8 bases, J lost 7 bases, and 17 bases lay in between. The CDR3 sequence: CASSGMGGGEKLFF. The CDR3 DNA reads TGTGCCAGCTCGGGCATGGGGGGAGGTGAAAAACTGTTTTTT.

The chain links TRBV11-2 to TRBJ2-1, with 8 positions matching TRBD1. Germline V gives CDR1 SGHAT, CDR2 FQNNGV. There are 14 residues in the CDR3. The trim removed 8 bases at V and 6 bases at J, leaving 9 bases unmatched. The CDR3 reads CASLHRGRSNEQFF. The CDR3 coding sequence is TGTGCCAGCCTCCACAGGGGGAGGTCCAATGAGCAGTTCTTC.

The chain carries TRBV5-6 and TRBJ1-5; unclear D gene. Germline V gene data show CDR1 as SGHDT and CDR2 as YYEEEE. Trimming shortened V by 4 bases and J by 0 bases, and 8 bases separated the two germline ends. The CDR3 is 14 residues long. As DNA, the CDR3 is TGTGCCAGCAGCGTACAGTATAGCAATCAGCCCCAGCATTTT. Its translation is CASSVQYSNQPQHF.

The V and J genes are TRBV28 and TRBJ1-1, with D unresolved. Germline CDR1 MDHEN, CDR2 SYDVKM. The CDR3 length is 13 residues. Trimming removed 5 bases at V and 1 base at J, with 8 bases between. CDR3 in DNA: TGTGCCAGCAGTCAGTATAGGAACACTGAAGCTTTCTTT. Encoded protein: CASSQYRNTEAFF. Full variable domain (rest looked up from reference TRBV28 and TRBJ1-1): DVKVTQSSRYLVKRTGEKVFLECVQDMDHENMFWYRQDPGLGLRLIYFSYDVKMKEKGDIPEGYSVSREKKERFSLILESASTNQTSMYLCASSQYRNTEAFFGQGTRLTVV.

The gene calls are TRBV4-1 and TRBJ2-7; 8 nucleotides align to TRBD2. CDR1 MGHRA and CDR2 YSYEKL come from the germline V gene. The CDR3 spans 15 residues. Losses at the gene ends were 1 base for V and 3 bases for J; bases not matched to a gene: 5. The CDR3 sequence is CASSQGEAGVYEQYF. Written as DNA, the CDR3 is TGCGCCAGCAGCCAAGGTGAAGCGGGAGTCTACGAGCAGTACTTC.

The table lists this clone with a few counts. This chain connects TRBV2 to TRBJ1-5; TRBD1 matches at 7 bases. Germline loops: CDR1 SNHLY, CDR2 FYNNEI. The J segment lost 3 bases and the V segment lost 8 bases, leaving 7 bases of the junction unmatched. The CDR3 sequence is 14 residues long. CDR3 sequence: CASDGQGDNQPQHF. In DNA form, the CDR3 reads TGTGCCAGCGATGGGCAGGGGGACAATCAGCCCCAGCATTTT.

This clone was recorded only once. CDR3 bases: TGTGCCAGCAGCTCTGGGGTAGCGGGAGGAGCAGATACGCAGTATTTT. As protein: CASSSGVAGGADTQYF. The rearrangement joins TRBV13 to TRBJ2-3, with 10 bases aligning to TRBD2. The V segment lost 4 bases and the J segment 4 bases; nucleotides outside the gene matches: 8. CDR1 is PRHDT, CDR2 FYEKMQ, per germline (reference sequence). The CDR3 totals 16 residues.